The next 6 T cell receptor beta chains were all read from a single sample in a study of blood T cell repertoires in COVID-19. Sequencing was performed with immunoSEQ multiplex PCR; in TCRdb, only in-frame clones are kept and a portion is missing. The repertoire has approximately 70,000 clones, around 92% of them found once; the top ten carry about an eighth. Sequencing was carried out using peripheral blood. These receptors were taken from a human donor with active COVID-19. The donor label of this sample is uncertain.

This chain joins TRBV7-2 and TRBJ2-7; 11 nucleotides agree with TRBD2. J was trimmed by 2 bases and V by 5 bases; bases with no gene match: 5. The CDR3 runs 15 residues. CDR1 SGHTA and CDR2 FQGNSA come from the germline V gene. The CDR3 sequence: CASSGVGLAAYEQYF. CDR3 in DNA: TGTGCCAGCAGCGGAGTGGGACTAGCGGCCTACGAGCAGTACTTC.

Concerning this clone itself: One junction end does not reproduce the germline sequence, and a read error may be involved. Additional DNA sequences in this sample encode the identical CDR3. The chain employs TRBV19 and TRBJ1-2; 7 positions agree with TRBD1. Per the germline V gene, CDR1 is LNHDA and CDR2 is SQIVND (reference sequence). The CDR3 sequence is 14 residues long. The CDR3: CASRRDSSNDGYTF. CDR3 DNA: TGCGCCAGTAGACGGGACAGCAGCAACGATGGCTACACCTTC.

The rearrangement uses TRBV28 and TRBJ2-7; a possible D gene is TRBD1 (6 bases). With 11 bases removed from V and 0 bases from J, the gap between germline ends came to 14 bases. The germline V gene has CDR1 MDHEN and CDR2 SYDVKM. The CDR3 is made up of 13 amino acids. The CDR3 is CAVRDTSSYEQYF. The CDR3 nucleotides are TGTGCCGTCCGGGACACCAGCTCCTACGAGCAGTACTTC.

The CDR3 region has the DNA TGCGCCAGCAGCTTGGGGCCCCCACCTTACAATGAGCAGTTCTTC. Residues: CASSLGPPPYNEQFF. This chain links TRBV5-1 with TRBJ2-1; no definite D call. Between the trimmed V and J ends, which lost 0 bases and 4 bases, there was a span of 11 bases. Looked up from germline, CDR1 is SGHRS and CDR2 is YFSETQ. The length of the CDR3 is 15 residues.

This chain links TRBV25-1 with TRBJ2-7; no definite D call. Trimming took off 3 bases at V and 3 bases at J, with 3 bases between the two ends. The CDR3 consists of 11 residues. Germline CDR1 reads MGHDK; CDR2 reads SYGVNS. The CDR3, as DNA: TGTGCCAGCAGTGATCTCTACGAGCAGTACTTC. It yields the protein CASSDLYEQYF.

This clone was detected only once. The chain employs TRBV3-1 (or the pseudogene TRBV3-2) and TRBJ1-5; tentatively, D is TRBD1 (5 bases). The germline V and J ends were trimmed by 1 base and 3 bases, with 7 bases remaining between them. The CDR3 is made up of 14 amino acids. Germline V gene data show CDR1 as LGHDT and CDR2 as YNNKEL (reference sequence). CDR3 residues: CASSQARANQPQHF. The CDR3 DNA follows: TGTGCCAGCAGCCAAGCCAGGGCCAATCAGCCCCAGCATTTT.